This T cell receptor beta chain was retrieved from a study of CD4 T cells in lung cancer (dated by TCRdb to the late 2010s). Concerning the study at large: To find responses to candidate mutation-encoded neoepitopes, the study screened blood T cells from NSCLC patients and isolated neoantigen-specific CD4+ T-cell clones and TCRs. Deep sequencing of TCRB was used to follow the frequency of neoantigen-specific clonotypes in tumor resections, non-adjacent lung and cultured T-cell products. Tumor and non-adjacent lung tissue came from a handful of patients undergoing curative-intent resections for stage I-III non-small cell lung cancer. Treatments received by the patients before blood donation included platinum chemotherapy, and some patients received nivolumab or pembrolizumab. Aged 60 to 69 when blood was donated, the resected patients, most of whom were former smokers, had either lung adenocarcinoma or squamous cell carcinoma.

The library was produced with the immunoSEQ multiplex PCR assay. Qiagen DNeasy or QIAamp micro DNA kits were used to isolate DNA, and the Adaptive Biotechnology human TCRB sequencing kit was used to sequence TCRB. Sequencing of TCRB libraries was performed on an Illumina MiSeq. Under the source paper's analysis protocol: TCRB sequence data were analyzed using the kit provider's software, and tumor enrichment of clonotype templates was assessed with Fisher's exact test. Not all clones reach the TCRdb copy of this immuneACCESS table, which keeps in-frame sequences only. Checked studies attribute under half of the gap to unresolved V genes and leave the rest unexplained. For V, J and clone size, that table is used; D and trimming come from the DNA. The sample table holds around 4,800 clones, of which about 74% were seen once. The top ten constitute roughly 15% of the sample. Reading from cysteine to phenylalanine, the CDR3 counts 14 amino acids. Only the CDR3 region is kept as DNA, spanning 42 bases read in frame from base 1. V sheds 4 bases and J sheds 2 bases, leaving 13 bases between their ends. Based on the germline V gene (reference sequence), the CDR1 and CDR2 sequences are GTSNPN and SVGIG.

What the work shows at the level of the full study, not this receptor alone: Some blood-derived responses might reflect in vitro priming of naive T cells or cross-reactivity rather than memory responses to the cancer.

Regarding this clone: There is no known antigen for this receptor. There are no base qualities to consult, and no much larger clone falls within one base.

The receptor was derived from a man aged 55 to 70 with non-small cell lung cancer. Material for sequencing was lung tumor tissue. The V and J segments used are TRBV30 and TRBJ2-3; matching of 5 bases hints at TRBD2 as the D gene. The CDR3: CAWNSGRSTDTQYF. The nucleotides read TGTGCCTGGAACAGCGGCCGGTCCACAGATACGCAGTATTTT.